This T cell receptor beta chain was captured by sequencing in a study of beta chain features in type 1 diabetes. Study summary: All of the samples together had roughly 110 million sorted cells examined. Study-wide results and limits: VDJ junctions from type 1 diabetes patients carried fewer insertions and larger deletions. PCR might favor shorter templates, but any such skew would affect patients and controls equally. For Type 1 diabetes patients, all four CD4+ subsets carried TCRB CDR3s that were moderately but significantly shorter.

V was clipped by 3 bases and J by 6 bases, with 16 bases between them. The CDR3 contains 15 residues. Per the germline V gene, CDR1 is SEHNR and CDR2 is FQNEAQ (reference sequence). The sequenced template was cDNA made from the entire isolated RNA. The repertoire was sequenced with immunoSEQ multiplex PCR; TCRdb's copy has only in-frame clones and lacks some. The sample records some 900,000 clones, roughly a sixth being singletons. On this clone: The antigen remains undetermined.

The sequence derives from a woman aged 18-35 years in good health. This chain connects TRBV7-9 to TRBJ2-3; D unresolved. The sample taken for sequencing was naive CD4+ T cells from blood. As DNA, the CDR3 is TGTGCCAGCAGCTTTGGCCGGCAGGCTCGGGATACGCAGTATTTT. This gives the protein CASSFGRQARDTQYF.